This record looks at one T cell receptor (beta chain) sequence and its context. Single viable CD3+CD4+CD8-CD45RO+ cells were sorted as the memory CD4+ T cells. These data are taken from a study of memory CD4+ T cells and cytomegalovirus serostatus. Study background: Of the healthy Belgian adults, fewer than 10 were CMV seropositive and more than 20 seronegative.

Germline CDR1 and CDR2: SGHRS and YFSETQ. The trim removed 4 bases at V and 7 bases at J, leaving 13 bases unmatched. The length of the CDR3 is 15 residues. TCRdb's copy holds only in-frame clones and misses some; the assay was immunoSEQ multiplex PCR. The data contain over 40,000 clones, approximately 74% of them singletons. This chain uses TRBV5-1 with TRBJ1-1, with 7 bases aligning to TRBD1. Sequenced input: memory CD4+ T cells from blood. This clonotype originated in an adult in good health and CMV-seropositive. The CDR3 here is CASSRTGSRMNEAFF. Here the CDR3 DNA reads TGCGCCAGCAGCCGGACAGGTAGCCGGATGAATGAAGCTTTCTTT.